This T cell receptor (beta chain) was profiled in a study of a mutant IDH1 vaccine in newly diagnosed glioma. V lost 1 base to trimming and J lost 12 bases; unmatched junction nucleotides: 5. The CDR3 is made up of 13 amino acids. Germline CDR1 LGHNA, CDR2 YNFKEQ. Of note for this clone: Its antigen is still unknown.

Repertoires were generated with immunoSEQ multiplex PCR, while TCRdb's copy carries only in-frame clones and drops some. The sample has 45,000 to 65,000 clones; about 91% are singletons. Sample time point: week 11, during vaccination. Each dose of the vaccine consisted of 300 ug of mutant IDH1 20-mer peptide, with topical imiquimod. Every donor had a new WHO grade 3 or 4 astrocytoma that was IDH1-mutant, with loss of nuclear ATRX. The receptor comes from a man over 45 with glioma. This chain links TRBV4-2 with TRBJ1-4; TRBD1 matches 7 bases. Sequenced here: PBMCs, sampled from a glioma patient whose treatment included an IDH1 peptide vaccine. CDR3 nucleotide sequence: TGTGCCAGCAGCCAAGTGGACAGGACGGAACTGTTTTTT. The encoded protein is CASSQVDRTELFF.